These 26 T cell receptor beta chains came from one sample sequenced in a study of OX40 agonist ivuxolimab in advanced cancers. Method: immunoSEQ multiplex PCR; TCRdb's copy keeps in-frame clones and lacks some. Of roughly 6,300 clones listed, 77% are singletons. Sequences were derived from CD4+ or CD8+ T cells sorted from blood, sampled in a trial of the OX40 agonist ivuxolimab. The receptors were gathered from an adult with an advanced solid tumor such as melanoma, head and neck, liver or kidney cancer.

J is TRBJ2-7 and V is TRBV28, with 11 positions matching TRBD2. CDR1 and CDR2 (germline): MDHEN, SYDVKM. The CDR3 runs 14 residues. V lost 4 bases and J lost 3; bases outside the gene matches: 2. The CDR3 spells CASSSSGRHYEQYF. DNA for the CDR3: TGTGCCAGCAGTTCTAGCGGGAGGCACTACGAGCAGTACTTC. The full variable domain, in which reference TRBV28 and TRBJ2-7 provide the parts outside the CDR3, is DVKVTQSSRYLVKRTGEKVFLECVQDMDHENMFWYRQDPGLGLRLIYFSYDVKMKEKGDIPEGYSVSREKKERFSLILESASTNQTSMYLCASSSSGRHYEQYFGPGTRLTVT.

The V gene is TRBV7-9, the J gene TRBJ2-2; D is possibly TRBD2 (5 bases). The CDR3 sequence is 14 residues long. The V end lost 4 bases, the J end lost 0 bases, and 6 bases lay between the germline ends. Germline CDR1 reads SEHNR; CDR2 reads FQNEAQ (reference sequence). CDR3 region: CASSWGANTGELFF. The CDR3 bases are TGTGCCAGCAGCTGGGGAGCGAACACCGGGGAGCTGTTTTTT. The full variable domain, its missing parts supplied by reference TRBV7-9 and TRBJ2-2, is DTGVSQNPRHKITKRGQNVTFRCDPISEHNRLYWYRQTLGQGPEFLTYFQNEAQLEKSRLLSDRFSAERPKGSFSTLEIQRTEQGDSAMYLCASSWGANTGELFFGEGSRLTVL.

This chain links TRBV28 with TRBJ1-5; D unclear. This CDR3 has 14 amino acids. Trimming removed 3 bases at V and 0 bases at J, with 6 bases between. Per germline, CDR1 MDHEN and CDR2 SYDVKM. CDR3 protein: CASSFTSSNQPQHF. The CDR3 nucleotides read TGTGCCAGCAGTTTTACTTCTAGCAATCAGCCCCAGCATTTT.

The chain is built from TRBV2 and TRBJ2-2; no firm D call. This CDR3 region has 12 residues. Per germline, CDR1 SNHLY and CDR2 FYNNEI. The germline V and J ends were trimmed by 6 bases and 3 bases, with 5 bases remaining between them. The CDR3 protein is CASSFYTGELFF. The CDR3, as DNA: TGTGCCAGCAGCTTTTACACCGGGGAGCTGTTTTTT.

The rearrangement uses TRBV27 and TRBJ2-5, with 7 nucleotides matching TRBD1. Germline CDR1 MNHEY, CDR2 SMNVEV (reference sequence). Trimming at V came to 5 bases and at J to 1 base, leaving 7 bases not matched to a gene. This CDR3 is built from 15 residues. CDR3 in DNA: TGTGCCAGCAGTGTAACCCGGGACAGCCAAGAGACCCAGTACTTC. As protein: CASSVTRDSQETQYF.

The rearrangement links TRBV7-9 to TRBJ1-6; weak D call: TRBD1 (5 bases). The CDR3 contains 15 residues. V was cut by 0 bases and J by 8 bases, with 11 bases left in between. Germline V gene sequence: CDR1 SEHNR, CDR2 FQNEAQ (reference sequence). CDR3 loop: CASSLAGPLDSPLHF. In DNA form, the CDR3 reads TGTGCCAGCAGCTTAGCGGGACCCTTAGATTCACCCCTCCACTTT.

V gene TRBV29-1 combines with J gene TRBJ1-1; D unclear. This CDR3 region has 12 residues. Trimming pared 4 bases from V and 8 bases from J, leaving 14 bases between. Germline-derived CDR1 and CDR2 are SQVTM and ANQGSEA. The CDR3 loop reads CSVVNRPVEAFF. The CDR3 region has the DNA TGCAGCGTTGTTAATAGGCCCGTGGAAGCTTTCTTT.

The V call is TRBV6-6, the J call TRBJ1-1; D might be TRBD1 (6 bases). Between the trimmed V and J ends, which lost 5 bases and 4 bases, there was a span of 11 bases. Germline V lookup: CDR1 MNHNY, CDR2 SVGAGI (reference sequence). This CDR3 has 13 amino acids. CDR3 amino acids: CASSTGLFTEAFF. Written as DNA, the CDR3 is TGTGCCAGCAGTACAGGGCTGTTCACTGAAGCTTTCTTT.

This chain uses TRBV4-3 with TRBJ1-1; D gene uncertain. V was shortened by 1 base and J by 1 base, with 7 bases between the two germline ends. Germline V lookup: CDR1 LGHNA, CDR2 YSLEER. This CDR3 comprises 14 residues. CDR3 coding DNA: TGCGCCAGCAGCCAAGCCAGGACGAACACTGAAGCTTTCTTT. Protein sequence: CASSQARTNTEAFF.

The J gene is TRBJ1-1, the V gene TRBV6-5; TRBD1 might be the D (6 bases). The CDR3 totals 13 residues. Germline V gives CDR1 MNHEY, CDR2 SVGAGI. Deletions cut 0 bases from V and 5 bases from J, with 7 bases between. The CDR3: CASSYSDSTEAFF. In DNA, the CDR3 is TGTGCCAGCAGTTACTCGGACAGTACTGAAGCTTTCTTT.

This clone was recorded once. The gene calls are TRBV28 and TRBJ2-3, with no clear D. The CDR3 consists of 10 residues. CDR1 and CDR2 (germline): MDHEN, SYDVKM. V was pared by 3 bases and J by 6 bases, with 1 base between. The CDR3 coding sequence is TGTGCCAGCAGTTTGGATACGCAGTATTTT. This gives the protein CASSLDTQYF.

This CDR3 is CASSLRPYEQYF. The CDR3 DNA reads TGTGCCAGCAGCTTACGACCCTACGAGCAGTACTTC. This chain joins TRBV7-9 and TRBJ2-7; D is uncertain. The germline V gene encodes CDR1 SEHNR and CDR2 FQNEAQ (reference sequence). The CDR3 loop spans 12 amino acids. V was clipped by 2 bases and J by 2 bases, with 4 bases between them.

This clone is deemed large. The chain uses TRBV5-1 and TRBJ2-7, with D uncertain. V lost 7 bases and J lost 0, with 11 bases in between. Germline V CDR1 and CDR2: SGHRS, YFSETQ. The CDR3 is made up of 13 amino acids. The CDR3 spells CASGEGPSYEQYF. CDR3 coding DNA: TGCGCCAGCGGGGAAGGACCCTCCTACGAGCAGTACTTC.

The rearrangement uses TRBV9 and TRBJ1-1; D is perhaps TRBD1 (5 bases). The V gene lost 1 base and the J gene lost 4 bases, with 11 bases spanning the gap. The CDR3 has 14 residues. From germline, CDR1 is SGDLS and CDR2 YYNGEE. The chain's CDR3 is CASSVSGGSTEAFF. DNA for the CDR3: TGTGCCAGCAGCGTATCGGGGGGGAGCACTGAAGCTTTCTTT.

This rearrangement joins TRBV4-1 to TRBJ1-2; the D gene is possibly TRBD1 (6 bases). This CDR3 has 13 residues. Between the trimmed V and J ends, which lost 6 bases and 2 bases, there was a span of 10 bases. The germline gives CDR1 MGHRA, CDR2 YSYEKL. CDR3 coding DNA: TGCGCCAGCAGAGGGGGGCTAAACTATGGCTACACCTTC. Translation: CASRGGLNYGYTF.

This rearrangement joins TRBV28 to TRBJ2-7; maybe TRBD2 (6 bases). The CDR3 loop spans 14 amino acids. With 10 bases removed from V and 2 bases from J, the gap between germline ends came to 18 bases. Germline V lookup: CDR1 MDHEN, CDR2 SYDVKM. In DNA, the CDR3 is TGTGCCACCGAGTTTGGGGGGAAGGCCTACGAGCAGTACTTC. Translating it yields CATEFGGKAYEQYF.

A few counts support this clone. V gene TRBV18 combines with J gene TRBJ2-5; D is undetermined. This CDR3 is built from 13 residues. V lost 2 bases and J lost 5, with 9 bases in between. CDR1 and CDR2 (germline): KGHSH, LQKENI. CDR3 amino acids: CASSPADGETQYF. The CDR3 DNA is TGTGCCAGCTCACCAGCGGATGGGGAGACCCAGTACTTC.

The chain couples TRBV7-6 to TRBJ1-6; 7 bases align to TRBD1. V dropped 2 bases and J dropped 8; count of bases not matched to a gene: 9. The CDR3 is made up of 16 amino acids. Germline CDR1 is SGHVS and CDR2 is FNYEAQ. This CDR3 is CASSLRDSPTDSPLHF. Here the CDR3 DNA reads TGTGCCAGCAGCTTAAGGGACAGTCCTACAGATTCACCCCTCCACTTT. Full variable domain (outside the CDR3, taken from reference TRBV7-6 and TRBJ1-6): GAGVSQSPRYKVTKRGQDVALRCDPISGHVSLYWYRQALGQGPEFLTYFNYEAQQDKSGLPNDRFSAERPEGSISTLTIQRTEQRDSAMYRCASSLRDSPTDSPLHFGNGTRLTVT.

This clone was seen once. The chain employs TRBV5-6 and TRBJ2-7, with 11 bases identical to TRBD2. Germline V gene sequence: CDR1 SGHDT, CDR2 YYEEEE. V gave up 4 bases and J gave up 3 bases; unmatched junction bases: 9. The CDR3 spans 16 residues. For the CDR3, the DNA is TGTGCCAGCAGCGAAGAGTGGACTAGCGGGCACTACGAGCAGTACTTC. Protein: CASSEEWTSGHYEQYF.

This clone was observed once. The chain uses TRBV18 and TRBJ2-7; D gene unclear. The CDR3 is 15 residues long. Per the germline V gene, CDR1 is KGHSH and CDR2 is LQKENI. V lost 4 bases to trimming and J lost 0 bases, with 13 bases between them. The CDR3 spells CASSHAGSLSYEQYF. DNA of the CDR3: TGTGCCAGCTCACACGCCGGGTCGCTCTCCTACGAGCAGTACTTC.

This clone is labeled large (0.1 to 1%). The chain uses TRBV5-4 and TRBJ1-1, with D perhaps matching TRBD1 (5 bases). V lost 0 bases to trimming and J lost 4 bases, with 16 bases between them. This CDR3 spans 16 amino acids. Germline lookup yields CDR1 SGHNT and CDR2 YYREEE (reference sequence). CDR3 sequence reads: CASSLGGEELGTEAFF. The CDR3 bases are TGTGCCAGCAGCTTGGGGGGGGAGGAATTAGGCACTGAAGCTTTCTTT.

This clone was detected once. This sequence joins TRBV6-4 and TRBJ2-7, with TRBD1 matching 8 bases. V gave up 5 bases and J gave up 5 bases; unmatched junction bases: 11. The CDR3 is 15 residues long. CDR1 and CDR2 (germline): MRHNA, SNTAGT. For the CDR3, the DNA is TGTGCCAGCAGTTGGACAGGGACGACTCCGCACGAGCAGTACTTC. Translating it yields CASSWTGTTPHEQYF.

A single count supports this clone. The rearrangement joins TRBV27 to TRBJ1-1; 7 bases agree with TRBD1. The V and J ends lost 7 bases and 5 bases, in that order; junction bases with no gene match: 10. Germline V lookup: CDR1 MNHEY, CDR2 SMNVEV (reference sequence). The CDR3 contains 14 residues. CDR3 DNA: TGTGCCAGCATCCGGACAGGCCGGGGGACTGAAGCTTTCTTT. As protein: CASIRTGRGTEAFF.

V gene TRBV29-1 combines with J gene TRBJ1-2; no definite D call. CDR1 and CDR2 (germline): SQVTM, ANQGSEA. The V gene lost 0 bases and the J gene lost 6 bases, with 5 bases spanning the gap. The CDR3 runs to 11 residues. CDR3 sequence reads: CSVEDLDGYTF. In nucleotides, the CDR3 is TGCAGCGTTGAAGATCTCGATGGCTACACCTTC.

This sequence joins TRBV4-1 and TRBJ1-5; unclear D gene. The germline gives CDR1 MGHRA, CDR2 YSYEKL. The CDR3 is 14 residues long. Trimming removed 0 bases from V and 2 bases from J, with 5 bases in between. The CDR3 reads CASSQDAGNQPQHF. The CDR3 DNA reads as TGCGCCAGCAGCCAAGATGCAGGCAATCAGCCCCAGCATTTT.

This rearrangement joins TRBV11-3 to TRBJ2-1, with 7 positions matching TRBD1. The CDR3 runs 15 residues. Per germline, CDR1 SGHNT and CDR2 YENEEA. Trimming removed 0 bases from V and 5 bases from J; junction bases left unmatched: 4. The CDR3 loop is CASSLDQTGNNEQFF. The CDR3 nucleotides read TGTGCCAGCAGCTTAGATCAGACAGGGAACAATGAGCAGTTCTTC. Full variable domain (rest looked up from reference TRBV11-3 and TRBJ2-1): EAGVVQSPRYKIIEKKQPVAFWCNPISGHNTLYWYLQNLGQGPELLIRYENEEAVDDSQLPKDRFSAERLKGVDSTLKIQPAELGDSAVYLCASSLDQTGNNEQFFGPGTRLTVL.